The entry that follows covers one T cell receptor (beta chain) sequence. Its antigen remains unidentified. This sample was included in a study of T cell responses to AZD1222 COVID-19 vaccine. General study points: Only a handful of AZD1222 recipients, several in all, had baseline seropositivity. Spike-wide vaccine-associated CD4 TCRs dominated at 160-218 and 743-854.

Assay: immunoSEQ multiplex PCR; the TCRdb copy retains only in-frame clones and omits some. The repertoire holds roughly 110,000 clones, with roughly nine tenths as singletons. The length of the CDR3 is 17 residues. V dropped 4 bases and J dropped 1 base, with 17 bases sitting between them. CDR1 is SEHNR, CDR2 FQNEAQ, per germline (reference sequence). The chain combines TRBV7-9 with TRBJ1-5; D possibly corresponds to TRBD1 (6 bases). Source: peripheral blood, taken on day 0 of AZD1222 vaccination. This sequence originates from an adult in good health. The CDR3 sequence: CASSWGAEGASNQPQHF. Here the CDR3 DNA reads TGTGCCAGCAGCTGGGGGGCGGAGGGAGCAAGCAATCAGCCCCAGCATTTT.